These T cell receptor beta chains were read from a single sample in a study of shared clonotypes between healthy human individuals. Sequenced by immunoSEQ multiplex PCR; TCRdb stores in-frame clones only, minus some. The table has 450,000 to 700,000 clones, about 95% seen once. The sample taken for sequencing was naive CD8+ T cells sorted from blood. Receptors were obtained from a woman aged 25 to 39 in good health. The CDR3 runs from the conserved cysteine through the conserved F or W. The D gene is left open where the match is weak. The size field is filled for only some rows; it gives once, few, many or a size class.

D gene: -; clone size: -; V gene: TRBV28; J gene: TRBJ2-5; CDR3 DNA: TGTGCCAGCAGTTTATCTAGGGGGAGCGAGACCCAGTACTTC; CDR3 protein: CASSLSRGSETQYF
D gene: -; clone size: -; V gene: TRBV13; J gene: TRBJ2-6; CDR3 DNA: TGTGCCAGCAGCCTCAGGGCCTCTGGGGCCAACGTCCTGACTTTC; CDR3 protein: CASSLRASGANVLTF
D gene: -; clone size: -; V gene: TRBV5-4; J gene: TRBJ1-1; CDR3 DNA: TGTGCCAGCAGCTTACATCCCACTGAAGCTTTCTTT; CDR3 protein: CASSLHPTEAFF
D gene: -; clone size: once; V gene: TRBV5-1; J gene: TRBJ2-7; CDR3 DNA: TGCGCCAGCAGCTTGGGGCCGGAGGACGAGCAGTACTTC; CDR3 protein: CASSLGPEDEQYF
D gene: -; clone size: -; V gene: TRBV2; J gene: TRBJ1-3; CDR3 DNA: TGTGCCAGCAGTGGTCGGGACGCGGCGGGTGGAAACACCATATATTTT; CDR3 protein: CASSGRDAAGGNTIYF
D gene: -; clone size: -; V gene: TRBV5-4; J gene: TRBJ2-3; CDR3 DNA: TGTGCCAGCAGCTTGGATGACGGCCACACAGATACGCAGTATTTT; CDR3 protein: CASSLDDGHTDTQYF
D gene: -; clone size: -; V gene: TRBV4-1; J gene: TRBJ2-7; CDR3 DNA: TGCGCCAGCAGCCAAGATCGGGGGACTTCCTACGAGCAGTACTTC; CDR3 protein: CASSQDRGTSYEQYF
D gene: TRBD1; clone size: -; V gene: TRBV5-4; J gene: TRBJ1-2; CDR3 DNA: TGTGCCAGCAGCGGTCTCGACAGGGGTGACTATGGCTACACCTTC; CDR3 protein: CASSGLDRGDYGYTF
D gene: -; clone size: -; V gene: TRBV27; J gene: TRBJ1-5; CDR3 DNA: TGTGCCAGCAGTTTATACGGCAGGGAGGCCGGTGGCAGCAATCAGCCCCAGCATTTT; CDR3 protein: CASSLYGREAGGSNQPQHF
D gene: TRBD2; clone size: -; V gene: TRBV4-1; J gene: TRBJ2-7; CDR3 DNA: TGCGCCAGCAGCCAAGAGGGCCTAGCGGGGGCTACGAAGCAGTACTTC; CDR3 protein: CASSQEGLAGATKQYF
D gene: -; clone size: once; V gene: TRBV2; J gene: TRBJ1-5; CDR3 DNA: TGTGCCAGCAGTGATGGCCAGTATAGCAATCAGCCCCAGCATTTT; CDR3 protein: CASSDGQYSNQPQHF
D gene: TRBD2; clone size: few; V gene: TRBV7-3; J gene: TRBJ2-3; CDR3 DNA: TGTGCCAGCAGCCCCGGGACTAGCAGGGAAACAGATACGCAGTATTTT; CDR3 protein: CASSPGTSRETDTQYF
D gene: TRBD2; clone size: -; V gene: TRBV27; J gene: TRBJ2-1; CDR3 DNA: TGTGCCAGCAGTTTAAGTAGGTCGGCTAGCGGGAGAGGCGAGCAGTTCTTC; CDR3 protein: CASSLSRSASGRGEQFF
D gene: -; clone size: -; V gene: TRBV5-6; J gene: TRBJ2-1; CDR3 DNA: TGTGCCAGCAACCAATACAATGAGCAGTTCTTC; CDR3 protein: CASNQYNEQFF
D gene: -; clone size: -; V gene: TRBV28; J gene: TRBJ2-1; CDR3 DNA: TGTGCCAGCAGTTTATTGGGGGCGCCGGATGAGCAGTTCTTC; CDR3 protein: CASSLLGAPDEQFF
D gene: -; clone size: -; V gene: TRBV11-1; J gene: TRBJ1-1; CDR3 DNA: TGTGCCAGCAGTTTCCTCGAGGGAAACACTGAAGCTTTCTTT; CDR3 protein: CASSFLEGNTEAFF
D gene: TRBD2; clone size: -; V gene: TRBV9; J gene: TRBJ2-3; CDR3 DNA: TGTGCCAGCAGCGTAGCGGTAGCGGGAGACACAGATACGCAGTATTTT; CDR3 protein: CASSVAVAGDTDTQYF
D gene: TRBD2; clone size: -; V gene: TRBV9; J gene: TRBJ2-1; CDR3 DNA: TGTGCCAGCAGCCCGACTAGCGGGGGGGACAATGAGCAGTTCTTC; CDR3 protein: CASSPTSGGDNEQFF
D gene: -; clone size: -; V gene: TRBV4-2; J gene: TRBJ2-7; CDR3 DNA: TGTGCCAGCAGCCAAGTCCAGGGGTACGAGCAGTACTTC; CDR3 protein: CASSQVQGYEQYF
D gene: TRBD2; clone size: once; V gene: TRBV28; J gene: TRBJ2-7; CDR3 DNA: TGTGCCAGCAGTCCGAGGACTAGCCGATCCTACGAGCAGTACTTC; CDR3 protein: CASSPRTSRSYEQYF
D gene: TRBD2; clone size: -; V gene: TRBV28; J gene: TRBJ2-2; CDR3 DNA: TGTGCCAGCAGTTTGGGACTAGCGGGACTGAACACCGGGGAGCTGTTTTTT; CDR3 protein: CASSLGLAGLNTGELFF
D gene: -; clone size: -; V gene: TRBV4-1; J gene: TRBJ1-4; CDR3 DNA: TGCGCCAGCAGCCAAACCGAAAAACTGTTTTTT; CDR3 protein: CASSQTEKLFF
D gene: -; clone size: -; V gene: TRBV5-5; J gene: TRBJ2-1; CDR3 DNA: TGTGCCAGCAGCGTGGACGAGACCCATGAGCAGTTCTTC; CDR3 protein: CASSVDETHEQFF
D gene: -; clone size: -; V gene: TRBV27; J gene: TRBJ1-2; CDR3 DNA: TGTGCCAGCAGTTTATCCTGGGGGTTGGAAGGGTATGGCTACACCTTC; CDR3 protein: CASSLSWGLEGYGYTF
D gene: -; clone size: -; V gene: TRBV27; J gene: TRBJ2-7; CDR3 DNA: TGTGCCAGCAGTTTATCGTTCGACGGGTCTGAGCAGTACTTC; CDR3 protein: CASSLSFDGSEQYF
D gene: TRBD2; clone size: once; V gene: TRBV2; J gene: TRBJ2-7; CDR3 DNA: TGTGCCAGCAGAGTACTGTTTGACGGACAAGGACTAGCGGGGGACACCTACGAGCAGTACTTC; CDR3 protein: CASRVLFDGQGLAGDTYEQYF
D gene: TRBD1; clone size: -; V gene: TRBV19; J gene: TRBJ2-1; CDR3 DNA: TGTGCCAGTAACGACAGGGCCAATGAGCAGTTCTTC; CDR3 protein: CASNDRANEQFF
D gene: TRBD1; clone size: -; V gene: TRBV28; J gene: TRBJ2-5; CDR3 DNA: TGTGCCAGCAGTTTATATAACAGGGCAGGGGGAAAAGAGACCCAGTACTTC; CDR3 protein: CASSLYNRAGGKETQYF
D gene: TRBD2; clone size: -; V gene: TRBV10-2; J gene: TRBJ2-1; CDR3 DNA: TGCGCCAGCAGGAGAACTAGCGGGAGTATAGGGGATGAGCAGTTCTTC; CDR3 protein: CASRRTSGSIGDEQFF
D gene: TRBD2; clone size: once; V gene: TRBV28; J gene: TRBJ2-7; CDR3 DNA: TGTGCCAGCAGCTGGGGGCTAGCGGGAGACTACGAGCAGTACTTC; CDR3 protein: CASSWGLAGDYEQYF
D gene: TRBD2; clone size: -; V gene: TRBV28; J gene: TRBJ2-3; CDR3 DNA: TGTGCCAGCAGTCTCCTAGCGGGAGGGGCAGATACGCAGTATTTT; CDR3 protein: CASSLLAGGADTQYF
D gene: -; clone size: once; V gene: TRBV14; J gene: TRBJ1-1; CDR3 DNA: TGTGCCAGCAGCCACACTACGTGGATTGAAGCTTTCTTT; CDR3 protein: CASSHTTWIEAFF
D gene: -; clone size: -; V gene: TRBV27; J gene: TRBJ2-4; CDR3 DNA: TGTGCCAGCAGTTCGGGACGAGGCAAAAACATTCAGTACTTC; CDR3 protein: CASSSGRGKNIQYF
D gene: -; clone size: -; V gene: TRBV19; J gene: TRBJ2-1; CDR3 DNA: TGTGCCAGTAGTTACGCGGTCTACAATGAGCAGTTCTTC; CDR3 protein: CASSYAVYNEQFF
D gene: -; clone size: few; V gene: TRBV2; J gene: TRBJ1-2; CDR3 DNA: TGTGCCAGCAGTGATGGGTCAGGACTCCGGAGCTACACCTTC; CDR3 protein: CASSDGSGLRSYTF
D gene: -; clone size: -; V gene: TRBV19; J gene: TRBJ2-6; CDR3 DNA: TGTGCCAGTAGCTATCCCACAGTTTCTGGGGCCAACGTCCTGACTTTC; CDR3 protein: CASSYPTVSGANVLTF
D gene: TRBD2; clone size: -; V gene: TRBV19; J gene: TRBJ2-3; CDR3 DNA: TGTGCCAGTAGTATCCTAGCGGGAGGGCCATCAGATACGCAGTATTTT; CDR3 protein: CASSILAGGPSDTQYF
D gene: TRBD2; clone size: -; V gene: TRBV27; J gene: TRBJ2-1; CDR3 DNA: TGTGCCAGCAGCCTGGCCGGTCTAGCGGGAGGGGATGAGCAGTTCTTC; CDR3 protein: CASSLAGLAGGDEQFF
D gene: -; clone size: once; V gene: TRBV27; J gene: TRBJ2-7; CDR3 DNA: TGTGCCAGCAGTTTAAACGGGAGCCCTTTCTACGAGCAGTACTTC; CDR3 protein: CASSLNGSPFYEQYF
D gene: TRBD1; clone size: -; V gene: TRBV10-1; J gene: TRBJ2-2; CDR3 DNA: TGCGCCAGCAGTGAGGACAGGGGGGCGAACACCGGGGAGCTGTTTTTT; CDR3 protein: CASSEDRGANTGELFF
D gene: TRBD1; clone size: -; V gene: TRBV6-5; J gene: TRBJ2-1; CDR3 DNA: TGTGCCAGCAGTTACTCCCAGGGGGAAGTAACCAATGAGCAGTTCTTC; CDR3 protein: CASSYSQGEVTNEQFF
D gene: -; clone size: -; V gene: TRBV7-9; J gene: TRBJ2-2; CDR3 DNA: TGTGCCAGCAGCCACCCCCTCTACACCGGGGAGCTGTTTTTT; CDR3 protein: CASSHPLYTGELFF